This T cell receptor beta chain comes out of a study of OX40 agonist ivuxolimab in advanced cancers. Study-wide context: Intravenous ivuxolimab was administered to patients every 2 weeks at 0.01 to 10 mg/kg. Partial responses were recorded for three patients, including one with hepatocellular carcinoma and two with cutaneous melanoma. Whole-study results and caveats: Doses of 0.1 to 3.0 mg/kg were accompanied by clonal expansion of CD4+ and CD8+ blood T cells by week 6.

The sampling schedule covered blood at baseline, cycle 4 day 1, and cycle 7 day 1. In the case of this clone: No antigen is known for it.

Some clones are missing from TCRdb's copy, which holds only in-frame ones; the method was immunoSEQ multiplex PCR. The sample includes under 90,000 clones, approximately 92% of them seen just once. The V end lost 3 bases, the J end lost 4 bases, and 13 bases lay between the germline ends. Germline assignment: CDR1 ENHRY and CDR2 SYGVKD. The CDR3 has 15 residues. This sequence was found in an adult with an advanced solid tumor such as melanoma, head and neck, liver or kidney cancer. This sample comprised CD4+ or CD8+ T cells sorted from blood, obtained in a trial of the OX40 agonist ivuxolimab. The chain has TRBV10-3 and TRBJ2-1; possibly TRBD2 for D (6 bases). CDR3 region: CAISEGTVLYNEQFF. CDR3 sequence (DNA): TGTGCCATCAGTGAAGGGACTGTCTTATACAATGAGCAGTTCTTC.